The 15 T cell receptor beta chains given below trace back to one sample, sequenced in a study of cytomegalovirus exposure and HLA in healthy donors (dated by TCRdb to 2015 to 2018). To prepare the library, the immunoSEQ multiplex PCR assay was applied. TCRdb mirrors the immuneACCESS table, restricted to in-frame sequences. Some clones are absent from its copies; in checked studies, under half trace to an unresolved V gene, and the reason for the others is unknown. The sample table lists 100,000 to 150,000 clones, roughly 90% of them with a count of one. The ten top clones hold roughly 2% of the sample. The source material was PBMCs. These receptors came from a woman in her late teens or twenties in good health and CMV-seronegative.

This sequence joins TRBV28 and TRBJ2-2; D not resolved. From germline, CDR1 is MDHEN and CDR2 SYDVKM. Trimming shortened V by 8 bases and J by 4 bases, and 14 bases separated the two germline ends. The CDR3 length is 14 residues. The CDR3 nucleotides read TGTGCCAGCCTGGGTTCAACTATCACCGGGGAGCTGTTTTTT. Amino acids: CASLGSTITGELFF. Combining the CDR3 with reference TRBV28 and TRBJ2-2 gives the whole variable domain DVKVTQSSRYLVKRTGEKVFLECVQDMDHENMFWYRQDPGLGLRLIYFSYDVKMKEKGDIPEGYSVSREKKERFSLILESASTNQTSMYLCASLGSTITGELFFGEGSRLTVL.

The chain is built from TRBV27 and TRBJ2-3; 8 bases line up with TRBD2. The CDR3 covers 18 residues. The ends lost 3 bases at V and 9 bases at J; junction bases unmatched: 20. The germline CDR1 and CDR2 sequences are MNHEY and SMNVEV (reference sequence). The CDR3 nucleotides read TGTGCCAGCAGTTTGACCCCCCCTGGCGGGGGGCGTAACAGAACGCAGTATTTT. As protein: CASSLTPPGGGRNRTQYF.

Here the CDR3 reads CAASGGAYQPQHF. DNA for the CDR3: TGTGCCGCTTCAGGGGGCGCGTATCAGCCCCAGCATTTT. V gene TRBV28 combines with J gene TRBJ1-5; 8 bases are a match to TRBD1. Losses at the gene ends were 11 bases for V and 5 bases for J; bases not matched to a gene: 8. The germline CDR1 and CDR2 sequences are MDHEN and SYDVKM. The CDR3 is 13 residues long.

The gene calls are TRBV11-2 and TRBJ1-1, with a weak D call TRBD1 (5 bases). Between the trimmed V and J ends, which lost 5 bases and 7 bases, there was a span of 17 bases. Per the germline V gene, CDR1 is SGHAT and CDR2 is FQNNGV. The CDR3 is made up of 14 amino acids. This chain's CDR3 is CASSPNPSQGEAFF. The CDR3 DNA follows: TGTGCCAGCAGCCCCAACCCGTCGCAGGGTGAAGCTTTCTTT.

J is TRBJ1-2 and V is TRBV7-9; tentative D call: TRBD1 (6 bases). The CDR3 is 16 residues long. Trimming stripped 4 bases from V and 5 bases from J, with 20 bases between. From germline, CDR1 is SEHNR and CDR2 FQNEAQ (reference sequence). This CDR3 is CASSSYGRGPEYGYTF. DNA of the CDR3: TGTGCCAGCAGCTCATATGGGCGGGGGCCAGAATATGGCTACACCTTC.

The chain is built from TRBV28 and TRBJ2-7, with D possibly being TRBD1 (6 bases). CDR3 size: 15 residues. Trimming shortened V by 2 bases and J by 4 bases, and 15 bases separated the two germline ends. The germline V gene has CDR1 MDHEN and CDR2 SYDVKM. In DNA form, the CDR3 reads TGTGCCAGCAGTTTACCGACTGGGCAGGGGTACGAGCAGTACTTC. This encodes CASSLPTGQGYEQYF.

The chain couples TRBV25-1 to TRBJ1-2; possible D gene TRBD1, 5 bases. V shed 5 bases and J shed 5 bases, with 6 bases lying between them. CDR3 length: 11 amino acids. The germline V gene encodes CDR1 MGHDK and CDR2 SYGVNS. The DNA of the CDR3 is TGTGCCAGCAGTCAGGGTTATGGCTACACCTTC. It translates to CASSQGYGYTF.

The chain employs TRBV5-1 and TRBJ1-2; D possibly corresponds to TRBD1 (6 bases). Germline V gives CDR1 SGHRS, CDR2 YFSETQ. The CDR3 spans 13 residues. V lost 1 base to trimming and J lost 8 bases, with 12 bases between them. The CDR3 DNA reads as TGCGCCAGCAGCTTGACTACAGGGTCGGGCTACACCTTC. Its translation is CASSLTTGSGYTF.

The genes are TRBV10-3 and TRBJ1-1; D possibly corresponds to TRBD1 (6 bases). The V gene's germline CDR1 is ENHRY and CDR2 SYGVKD. V lost 7 bases to trimming and J lost 1 base, with 10 bases between them. CDR3 length equals 13 residues. The CDR3 protein is CAIKPGQNTEAFF. Here the CDR3 DNA reads TGTGCCATCAAGCCGGGACAGAACACTGAAGCTTTCTTT.

The chain joins TRBV4-1 to TRBJ2-5, with 8 nucleotides matching TRBD2. The CDR3 is 16 residues long. Germline trimming cut 3 bases from V and 5 bases from J; bases unmatched to any gene: 11. CDR1 and CDR2 from the germline V gene are MGHRA and YSYEKL. For the CDR3, the DNA is TGCGCCAGCAGCCATCCTAACGGGGGGGCCGGTGAGACCCAGTACTTC. Its translation is CASSHPNGGAGETQYF.

CDR3 residues: CAWSFSGGTDTQYF. The CDR3 region has the DNA TGTGCCTGGAGTTTCAGCGGAGGCACAGATACGCAGTATTTT. J is TRBJ2-3 and V is TRBV30; D perhaps matches TRBD2 (5 bases). Per germline, CDR1 GTSNPN and CDR2 SVGIG (reference sequence). V shed 2 bases and J shed 1 base, with 10 bases lying between them. This CDR3 contains 14 residues.

This rearrangement joins TRBV30 to TRBJ1-5; possibly TRBD1 for D (6 bases). Germline V gene data show CDR1 as GTSNPN and CDR2 as SVGIG (reference sequence). V was shortened by 2 bases and J by 2 bases, with 7 bases between the two germline ends. CDR3 length: 13 residues. CDR3 DNA: TGTGCCTGGAGTAACAGGGGCAATCAGCCCCAGCATTTT. It encodes CAWSNRGNQPQHF.

J is TRBJ2-7 and V is TRBV25-1; tentative D call: TRBD1 (6 bases). The germline V gene has CDR1 MGHDK and CDR2 SYGVNS. The ends were cut back, 4 bases at V and 2 bases at J, with 15 bases in the middle. This CDR3 is built from 15 residues. The CDR3 bases are TGTGCCAGCAGTGCGATAGGGACAACGGCCTACGAGCAGTACTTC. It codes for CASSAIGTTAYEQYF.

The table lists this clone with a count of one. V usage is TRBV4-2 and J usage is TRBJ2-7; D perhaps matches TRBD2 (5 bases). Trimming stripped 0 bases from V and 6 bases from J, with 21 bases between. Germline CDR1 is LGHNA and CDR2 is YNFKEQ. CDR3 length: 17 amino acids. The CDR3 protein is CASSQDSSGLKSGEQYF. In nucleotides, the CDR3 is TGTGCCAGCAGCCAAGATTCCAGCGGTCTTAAGAGCGGCGAGCAGTACTTC.

V is TRBV5-1 and J is TRBJ2-1; 7 bases agree with TRBD1. Germline assignment: CDR1 SGHRS and CDR2 YFSETQ. V trimming: 5 bases; J trimming: 4 bases; junction bases outside the gene matches: 9. The CDR3 runs 15 residues. CDR3 sequence: CASRLTTGSYNEQFF. CDR3 coding DNA: TGCGCCAGCAGATTGACGACAGGGAGTTACAATGAGCAGTTCTTC.